The 28 T cell receptor beta chains in this list originate from one sample, sequenced in a study of blood T cells in healthy people across ages. A sample-barcoded 5' primer and a J-beta primer mix were used in a second PCR of roughly 7 to 12 cycles. TCRdb reanalysed the 5' RACE reads using MiXCR and keeps one entry per CDR3 protein. In the table there are 1.5 million to 2 million distinct CDR3 sequences, 49% of which are singletons. The specimen sequenced was blood. The receptors derive from a woman in her 40s in good health.

The chain couples TRBV5-1 to TRBJ2-1; 7 nucleotides match TRBD2. This CDR3 is 17 amino acids long. The V and J ends lost 4 bases and 8 bases, in that order; junction bases with no gene match: 18. The germline V gene has CDR1 SGHRS and CDR2 YFSETQ. The CDR3 DNA is TGCGCCAGCAGCCCCAGTCCGGGCGGGGGTAGGATCGATGAGCAGTTCTTC. It codes for CASSPSPGGGRIDEQFF.

The chain employs TRBV20-1 and TRBJ2-7; D is unclear. Trimming removed 6 bases from V and 0 bases from J, with 9 bases in between. The germline V gene has CDR1 DFQATT and CDR2 SNEGSKA (reference sequence). The CDR3 consists of 12 residues. The CDR3 bases are TGCAGTGCCGGATTCGGCTCCTACGAGCAGTACTTC. Protein sequence: CSAGFGSYEQYF.

This chain connects TRBV6-5 to TRBJ1-2, with a possible D match to TRBD1 (5 bases). The CDR3 is 16 residues long. Germline CDR1 MNHEY, CDR2 SVGAGI. Trimming cost V 5 bases and J 7 bases, with 23 bases left between them. The CDR3 region has the DNA TGTGCCAGCAGTCCGCTCCAGGGTATTGGGACGGGTGGCTACACCTTC. Translated, it gives CASSPLQGIGTGGYTF.

This clonotype occurred a few times. The genes are TRBV20-1 and TRBJ2-1, with unresolved D. CDR1 is DFQATT and CDR2 is SNEGSKA in the germline V gene (reference sequence). The CDR3 extends over 12 amino acids. The DNA for the CDR3 is TGCAGAACTACGAGTATGCGCGATGAGCAGTTCTTC. This sequence encodes CRTTSMRDEQFF.

This clonotype came up a few times. The chain uses TRBV20-1 and TRBJ1-2; weak D call: TRBD1 (5 bases). V shed 5 bases and J shed 5 bases, with 21 bases lying between them. This CDR3 has 15 amino acids. Germline assignment: CDR1 DFQATT and CDR2 SNEGSKA (reference sequence). CDR3 DNA: TGCAGTGCTGTCCCCACCGGCGGGGCCGGGTATGGCTACACCTTC. Residues: CSAVPTGGAGYGYTF.

V usage is TRBV28 and J usage is TRBJ2-5; D is unclear. The V gene lost 3 bases and the J gene lost 5 bases, with 7 bases spanning the gap. CDR3 length: 12 amino acids. Germline loops: CDR1 MDHEN, CDR2 SYDVKM. Here the CDR3 DNA reads TGTGCCAGCAGTTTTTCTGTGGAGACCCAGTACTTC. Encoded protein: CASSFSVETQYF.

The V gene is TRBV5-1, the J gene TRBJ1-4, with no clear D. V lost 7 bases to trimming and J lost 0 bases, with 10 bases between them. The germline V gene has CDR1 SGHRS and CDR2 YFSETQ. The CDR3 totals 14 residues. For the CDR3, the DNA is TGCGCCAGCTCGGAGATCACAACTAATGAAAAACTGTTTTTT. It yields the protein CASSEITTNEKLFF.

Only a few counts were recorded for this clonotype. This may be a read error, as it is one base from a much larger clone. The rearrangement joins TRBV28 to TRBJ2-7; TRBD2 might be the D (5 bases). The DNA end is a closer match to TRBJ2-5, so the J assignment may be wrong. The CDR3 is 13 residues long. CDR1 and CDR2 from the germline V gene are MDHEN and SYDVKM. The CDR3 nucleotides are TGTGCCAGCAGTGTAGGAGTCGGGAAGACCCAGTACTTC. Its translation: CASSVGVGKTQYF.

The rearrangement uses TRBV18 and TRBJ1-4, with D perhaps TRBD1 (5 bases). The CDR3 has 13 residues. The V and J ends lost 6 bases and 3 bases respectively, with 8 bases between them. Germline V CDR1 and CDR2: KGHSH, LQKENI. In DNA form, the CDR3 reads TGTGCCAGCTCTGACAGATCTAATGAAAAACTGTTTTTT. It translates to CASSDRSNEKLFF.

The rearrangement links TRBV6-5 to TRBJ1-6; TRBD1 matches 7 bases. This CDR3 has 13 amino acids. Germline V lookup: CDR1 MNHEY, CDR2 SVGAGI. Losses at the gene ends were 6 bases for V and 11 bases for J; bases not matched to a gene: 7. This CDR3 reads CASSQARGPPLHF. The DNA of the CDR3 is TGTGCCAGCAGCCAAGCAAGGGGGCCACCCCTCCACTTT.

The CDR3 loop is CASIKGTRNTEAFF. The CDR3 nucleotides read TGTGCCAGCATTAAGGGCACCCGGAACACTGAAGCTTTCTTT. The chain combines TRBV2 with TRBJ1-1; D remains ambiguous. There are 14 residues in the CDR3. Per germline, CDR1 SNHLY and CDR2 FYNNEI. Trimming removed 7 bases from V and 1 base from J, with 13 bases in between. Drawing the rest from reference TRBV2 and TRBJ1-1, the complete variable domain is EPEVTQTPSHQVTQMGQEVILRCVPISNHLYFYWYRQILGQKVEFLVSFYNNEISEKSEIFDDQFSVERPDGSNFTLKIRSTKLEDSAMYFCASIKGTRNTEAFFGQGTRLTVV.

The chain has TRBV6-2 or TRBV6-3 and TRBJ2-7; D might be TRBD2 (6 bases). Germline V lookup: CDR1 MNHEY, CDR2 SVGEGT. This CDR3 has 18 residues. The V end was cut by 0 bases, the J end by 0 bases, with 18 bases between. CDR3 sequence (DNA): TGTGCCAGCAGTTACTCGAGCACTGGAGGGAGGAGCTCCTACGAGCAGTACTTC. Amino acid sequence: CASSYSSTGGRSSYEQYF.

This clonotype was seen only a few times. J is TRBJ2-7 and V is TRBV28; D call uncertain. Trimming pared 5 bases from V and 1 base from J, leaving 15 bases between. This CDR3 is built from 15 residues. Germline V gives CDR1 MDHEN, CDR2 SYDVKM. CDR3 sequence: CASSPPGRLSYEQYF. The CDR3 region has the DNA TGTGCCAGCAGTCCCCCCGGCAGGCTATCCTACGAGCAGTACTTC.

The chain recombines TRBV12-3 or TRBV12-4 with TRBJ1-2; D ambiguous. The CDR3 is 14 amino acids. Trimming left V 5 bases short and J 1 base short, with 11 bases between. Here the CDR3 DNA reads TGTGCCAGCAGTCCCGGGCCGATTAACTATGGCTACACCTTC. As protein: CASSPGPINYGYTF.

The V and J genes are TRBV2 and TRBJ2-5; TRBD1 agrees at 8 bases. The CDR3 runs to 14 residues. In germline, CDR1 is SNHLY, CDR2 FYNNEI. The ends lost 6 bases at V and 5 bases at J; junction bases unmatched: 8. The DNA for the CDR3 is TGTGCCAGCAGGGAACGACAGGGGAGGGAGACCCAGTACTTC. Translation gives CASRERQGRETQYF.

The chain is built from TRBV5-8 and TRBJ1-5; tentatively, D is TRBD1 (6 bases). The CDR3 is 17 amino acids. Germline V gene data show CDR1 as SGHTS and CDR2 as YDEGEE. The V end was cut by 3 bases, the J end by 5 bases, with 21 bases between. CDR3 coding DNA: TGTGCCAGCAGCTCGGGGGCAGGCAGGCGGTTCCATCAGCCCCAGCATTTT. This translates into CASSSGAGRRFHQPQHF.

The chain employs TRBV6-2 or TRBV6-3 and TRBJ2-1; 8 positions agree with TRBD2. V shed 4 bases, J shed 9 bases, and the junction held 11 bases outside the gene matches. The CDR3 is 15 amino acids. The germline V gene encodes CDR1 MNHEY and CDR2 SVGEGT. The CDR3 nucleotides are TGTGCCAGCAGTTCTCGGGGACTAGGGTTGATTGAGCAGTTCTTC. It translates to CASSSRGLGLIEQFF.

The chain employs TRBV27 and TRBJ2-7; the match to TRBD2 covers 8 bases. The CDR3 loop spans 14 amino acids. Germline assignment: CDR1 MNHEY and CDR2 SMNVEV (reference sequence). J gave up 2 bases and V 6 bases, and 6 bases lay outside the gene matches. This CDR3 reads CASRLAGSPYEQYF. CDR3 coding DNA: TGTGCCAGCAGATTAGCGGGGAGTCCCTACGAGCAGTACTTC.

The chain carries TRBV7-2 and TRBJ2-3; D is undetermined. Between the trimmed V and J ends, which lost 5 bases and 0 bases, there was a span of 15 bases. Germline CDR1 reads SGHTA; CDR2 reads FQGNSA. The CDR3 extends over 16 amino acids. This CDR3 reads CASSIRKGESTDTQYF. As DNA, the CDR3 is TGTGCCAGCAGCATCAGAAAAGGAGAGAGCACAGATACGCAGTATTTT.

This chain uses TRBV4-3 with TRBJ1-2; 8 nucleotides match TRBD1. The CDR3 covers 15 residues. V shed 1 base and J 4 bases; nucleotides not matched to a gene: 5. Germline V CDR1 and CDR2: LGHNA, YSLEER. The CDR3 is CASSQGAGGSYGYTF. CDR3 DNA: TGCGCCAGCAGCCAAGGGGCAGGGGGCAGCTATGGCTACACCTTC.

The chain uses TRBV28 and TRBJ2-3; 10 bases line up with TRBD1. Germline-derived CDR1 and CDR2 are MDHEN and SYDVKM. The CDR3 spans 15 residues. The V and J ends lost 8 bases and 0 bases, in that order; junction bases with no gene match: 5. In nucleotides, the CDR3 is TGTGCCAGCGAGGACAGGGGGAGAAGCACAGATACGCAGTATTTT. Translated: CASEDRGRSTDTQYF.

The rearrangement joins TRBV27 to TRBJ2-7; 7 bases map to TRBD1. Trimming took 5 bases from V and 2 from J; bases not matched to a gene: 9. This CDR3 region has 15 residues. The germline V gene has CDR1 MNHEY and CDR2 SMNVEV (reference sequence). Written as DNA, the CDR3 is TGTGCCAGCAGTACTGAACCGGGACAGACCTACGAGCAGTACTTC. The encoded protein is CASSTEPGQTYEQYF.

This rearrangement joins TRBV25-1 to TRBJ1-5; 7 nucleotides match TRBD1. The junction had 7 bases not matched to a gene; V was cut back by 3 bases and J by 2 bases. The CDR3 consists of 16 residues. CDR1 MGHDK and CDR2 SYGVNS come from the germline V gene. As DNA, the CDR3 is TGTGCCAGCAGTGACACCAGGCAGGGGGGCAATCAGCCCCAGCATTTT. It specifies CASSDTRQGGNQPQHF.

About this clonotype itself: The junction departs from the called germline gene at one end, perhaps through a read error. CDR3 sequence reads: CAGSQAWAGGSYNEQFF. The CDR3 coding sequence is TGTGCCGGCAGCCAAGCTTGGGCGGGGGGCTCCTACAATGAGCAGTTCTTC. This sequence joins TRBV3-1 and TRBJ2-1, with TRBD2 matching 8 bases. Germline CDR1 and CDR2: LGHDT and YNNKEL (reference sequence). This CDR3 has 17 residues.

CDR3 sequence: CSAAGAANYGYTF. Here the CDR3 DNA reads TGCAGCGCCGCCGGTGCAGCTAACTATGGCTACACCTTC. The gene calls are TRBV29-1 and TRBJ1-2; D is ambiguous. CDR1 is SQVTM and CDR2 is ANQGSEA in the germline V gene. The ends were cut back, 7 bases at V and 0 bases at J, with 12 bases in the middle. This CDR3 spans 13 amino acids.

This clonotype was found a few times. This chain connects TRBV13 to TRBJ2-6; tentatively, D is TRBD1 (5 bases). The CDR3 sequence is 15 residues long. Deletions cut 3 bases from V and 2 bases from J, with 8 bases between. Germline V gene sequence: CDR1 PRHDT, CDR2 FYEKMQ (reference sequence). This CDR3 is CASSFRAPGANVLTF. CDR3 coding DNA: TGTGCCAGCAGCTTCAGGGCTCCTGGGGCCAACGTCCTGACTTTC.

The chain uses TRBV20-1 and TRBJ2-4; weak D call: TRBD1 (6 bases). Germline values: CDR1 DFQATT, CDR2 SNEGSKA (reference sequence). V lost 5 bases, J lost 2 bases, and 10 bases lay in between. The CDR3 runs 13 residues. CDR3 protein: CSALQGTKNIQYF. The CDR3 bases are TGCAGTGCTCTACAGGGAACCAAAAACATTCAGTACTTC.

The chain couples TRBV12-3 or TRBV12-4 to TRBJ2-3; D unclear. There are 15 residues in the CDR3. V lost 8 bases to trimming and J lost 0 bases, with 15 bases between them. This CDR3 is CASEGMGLSTDTQYF. CDR3 in DNA: TGTGCCAGCGAAGGGATGGGATTGAGCACAGATACGCAGTATTTT.